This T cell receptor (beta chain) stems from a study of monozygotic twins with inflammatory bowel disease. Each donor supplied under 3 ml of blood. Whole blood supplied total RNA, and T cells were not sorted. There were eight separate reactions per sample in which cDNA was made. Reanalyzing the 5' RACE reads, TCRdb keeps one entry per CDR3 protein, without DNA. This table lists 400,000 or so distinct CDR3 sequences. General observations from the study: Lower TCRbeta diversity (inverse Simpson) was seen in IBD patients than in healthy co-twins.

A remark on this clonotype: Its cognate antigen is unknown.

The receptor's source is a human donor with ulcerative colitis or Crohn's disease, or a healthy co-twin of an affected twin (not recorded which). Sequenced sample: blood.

The CDR3 protein is CASSQVGTGNDEQYF. The chain joins TRBV28 to TRBJ2-7; with no DNA, the TCRdb D assignment of TRBD1 cannot be verified. The CDR3 length is 15 residues. CDR1 MDHEN and CDR2 SYDVKM come from the germline V gene.